The 28 T cell receptor beta chains below come from one sample, sequenced in a study of CD8+ T cells in alopecia areata. The sequencing template was cDNA reverse transcribed from extracted RNA. Profiled with immunoSEQ multiplex PCR; TCRdb holds only in-frame clones, not every one. Of 95,000 to 150,000 clones listed, about 50% are singletons. Sequencing was carried out using NKG2D-low CD8+ T cells sorted from blood. Source of these receptors: a human donor with alopecia areata.

The chain couples TRBV29-1 to TRBJ2-3, with 16 nucleotides matching TRBD2. V lost 4 bases and J lost 4; bases outside the gene matches: 5. From germline, CDR1 is SQVTM and CDR2 ANQGSEA. This CDR3 has 16 amino acids. The CDR3 DNA follows: TGCAGCGTTGTGGGACTAGCGGGGGGGCTGGCAGATACGCAGTATTTT. It is translated as CSVVGLAGGLADTQYF.

This sequence joins TRBV29-1 and TRBJ1-2; D perhaps matches TRBD1 (6 bases). The germline gives CDR1 SQVTM, CDR2 ANQGSEA. The CDR3 runs to 11 residues. The V gene lost 6 bases and the J gene lost 8 bases, with 13 bases spanning the gap. The CDR3 DNA reads TGCAGCGTCCAGGGGATTCGGGGCTACACCTTC. Protein sequence: CSVQGIRGYTF.

The chain joins TRBV27 to TRBJ2-2; 8 bases line up with TRBD1. The CDR3 sequence is 16 residues long. Germline trimming cut 2 bases from V and 2 bases from J; bases unmatched to any gene: 4. Germline V gene sequence: CDR1 MNHEY, CDR2 SMNVEV (reference sequence). The DNA of the CDR3 is TGTGCCAGCAGTTTAGGGCAGGGGGCCAACACCGGGGAGCTGTTTTTT. Amino acids: CASSLGQGANTGELFF.

The CDR3 region is CASSASGELFF. The CDR3, as DNA: TGTGCCAGCAGCGCATCCGGGGAGCTGTTTTTT. The rearrangement uses TRBV6-5 and TRBJ2-2; no clear D. The CDR3 loop spans 11 amino acids. Trimming took off 6 bases at V and 6 bases at J, with 5 bases between the two ends. Germline V lookup: CDR1 MNHEY, CDR2 SVGAGI.

This clone was found a few times. The V gene is TRBV4-1, the J gene TRBJ2-5; D is possibly TRBD1 (6 bases). Trimming took 4 bases from V and 2 from J, leaving 11 bases between them. Germline CDR1 is MGHRA and CDR2 is YSYEKL. The CDR3 length is 14 residues. The CDR3 region is CASSPHREQETQYF. The CDR3 DNA is TGCGCCAGCAGCCCTCACAGGGAACAAGAGACCCAGTACTTC.

This clone was picked up one time. The chain joins TRBV30 to TRBJ1-1; TRBD1 matches at 9 bases. Germline-derived CDR1 and CDR2 are GTSNPN and SVGIG (reference sequence). Trimming took 2 bases from V and 3 from J; bases not matched to a gene: 7. The CDR3 loop spans 15 amino acids. The CDR3 DNA follows: TGTGCCTGGAGTTCTGGGACAGGGATTTACACTGAAGCTTTCTTT. Amino acids: CAWSSGTGIYTEAFF.

Concerning this clone: Other DNA sequences within the sample encode an identical CDR3. The rearrangement joins TRBV29-1 to TRBJ2-7, with D hard to call. Germline V gene lookup returns CDR1 SQVTM and CDR2 ANQGSEA. The V end was cut by 2 bases, the J end by 2 bases, with 4 bases between. CDR3 length: 11 amino acids. Written as DNA, the CDR3 is TGCAGCGTTGAACGAGCCTACGAGCAGTACTTC. It codes for CSVERAYEQYF.

The chain couples TRBV30 to TRBJ2-2; D is unresolved. V gave up 5 bases and J gave up 2 bases, with 3 bases separating them. The CDR3 is made up of 11 amino acids. The germline V gene encodes CDR1 GTSNPN and CDR2 SVGIG (reference sequence). CDR3 sequence reads: CAWANTGELFF. The CDR3 nucleotides are TGTGCCTGGGCAAACACCGGGGAGCTGTTTTTT.

The V and J genes are TRBV30 and TRBJ2-4; 9 positions agree with TRBD1. Per germline, CDR1 GTSNPN and CDR2 SVGIG (reference sequence). The J segment lost 11 bases and the V segment lost 4 bases, leaving 6 bases of the junction unmatched. The CDR3 consists of 12 residues. Written as DNA, the CDR3 is TGTGCCTGGACGGGTGACAGGGGGTTTCAGTACTTC. Protein product: CAWTGDRGFQYF. Full variable domain (missing parts from reference TRBV30 and TRBJ2-4): SQTIHQWPATLVQPVGSPLSLECTVEGTSNPNLYWYRQAAGRGLQLLFYSVGIGQISSEVPQNLSASRPQDRQFILSSKKLLLSDSGFYLCAWTGDRGFQYFGAGTRLSVL.

This clone has a handful of counts. The chain recombines TRBV2 with TRBJ2-7; 9 bases are a match to TRBD1. Trimming removed 2 bases from V and 2 bases from J; junction bases left unmatched: 4. Germline V gene sequence: CDR1 SNHLY, CDR2 FYNNEI. The CDR3 is made up of 15 amino acids. This CDR3 is CASSEIGTGTYEQYF. CDR3 DNA: TGTGCCAGCAGTGAAATTGGGACAGGGACCTACGAGCAGTACTTC.

V gene TRBV4-1 combines with J gene TRBJ2-7; possibly TRBD2 for D (6 bases). This CDR3 is built from 12 residues. In germline, CDR1 is MGHRA, CDR2 YSYEKL. V lost 0 bases and J 7 bases, leaving 7 bases between the germline ends. The CDR3 is CASSQDGGEQYF. The CDR3 DNA reads as TGCGCCAGCAGCCAAGACGGAGGGGAGCAGTACTTC.

This clone was seen more than once but under ten times. The chain links TRBV18 to TRBJ2-2; TRBD2 is a possible D gene (5 bases). Germline lookup yields CDR1 KGHSH and CDR2 LQKENI. This CDR3 comprises 16 residues. Trimming shortened V by 6 bases and J by 4 bases, and 18 bases separated the two germline ends. The CDR3 nucleotides are TGTGCCAGCTCCCTGAGCTGGGAGACCGGCACCGGGGAGCTGTTTTTT. Its protein is CASSLSWETGTGELFF.

This clone was recorded a few times. This chain joins TRBV4-1 and TRBJ2-7; 8 bases fit TRBD2. The CDR3 has 11 residues. Germline lookup yields CDR1 MGHRA and CDR2 YSYEKL. J lost 6 bases, V lost 6 bases, and 1 base had no gene match. The CDR3 loop is CASRAGGEQYF. In DNA, the CDR3 is TGCGCCAGCAGGGCGGGGGGCGAGCAGTACTTC.

The sample holds a few counts of this clone. CDR3 sequence reads: CASSLSGAPYF. The CDR3, as DNA: TGCGCCAGCAGCTTATCAGGGGCACCGTACTTC. V gene TRBV5-1 combines with J gene TRBJ2-4, with D tentatively TRBD1 (6 bases). With 2 bases removed from V and 15 bases from J, the gap between germline ends came to 12 bases. The CDR3 length is 11 residues. The germline V gene has CDR1 SGHRS and CDR2 YFSETQ.

The genes are TRBV9 and TRBJ1-2; D is unclear. The V and J ends lost 1 base and 1 base respectively, with 14 bases between them. Germline V gene data show CDR1 as SGDLS and CDR2 as YYNGEE. The CDR3 loop spans 16 amino acids. CDR3 sequence (DNA): TGTGCCAGCAGCGTAAATCCCGACCGCCTTAACTATGGCTACACCTTC. Encoded protein: CASSVNPDRLNYGYTF.

The rearrangement joins TRBV29-1 to TRBJ2-1; D possibly corresponds to TRBD2 (6 bases). CDR3 length: 11 amino acids. From germline, CDR1 is SQVTM and CDR2 ANQGSEA. V lost 3 bases, J lost 7 bases, and 7 bases lay in between. The CDR3 sequence is CSVEAGNEQFF. The CDR3, as DNA: TGCAGCGTTGAGGCGGGGAATGAGCAGTTCTTC.

This chain uses TRBV30 with TRBJ2-7; the D gene is possibly TRBD1 (6 bases). This CDR3 has 14 amino acids. V lost 3 bases, J lost 5 bases, and 17 bases lay in between. The germline V gene encodes CDR1 GTSNPN and CDR2 SVGIG (reference sequence). CDR3 loop: CAWRDSSDLHEQYF. The CDR3 nucleotides are TGTGCCTGGAGGGACAGCTCCGACCTCCACGAGCAGTACTTC.

This chain connects TRBV27 to TRBJ2-4; D gene uncertain. Germline CDR1 MNHEY, CDR2 SMNVEV (reference sequence). This CDR3 has 17 amino acids. Trimming left V 5 bases short and J 3 bases short, with 20 bases between. The CDR3 DNA reads TGTGCCAGCAGTCACCACCGGGCCGGTGGCGGCAAAAACATTCAGTACTTC. This sequence encodes CASSHHRAGGGKNIQYF.

V usage is TRBV14 and J usage is TRBJ2-7; no clear D gene. This CDR3 comprises 13 residues. Germline V gene sequence: CDR1 SGHDN, CDR2 FVKESK. V gave up 1 base and J gave up 8 bases, with 12 bases separating them. The CDR3 sequence is CASSQAVAEKQYF. DNA for the CDR3: TGTGCCAGCAGCCAAGCCGTGGCCGAAAAGCAGTACTTC.

Of note for this clone: The same CDR3 also results from other DNA sequences found in this sample. The gene calls are TRBV29-1 and TRBJ2-7; D is undetermined. V was clipped by 0 bases and J by 0 bases, with 6 bases between them. Germline V gene data show CDR1 as SQVTM and CDR2 as ANQGSEA. This CDR3 spans 13 amino acids. The CDR3 here is CSVEDPDSYEQYF. The CDR3 region has the DNA TGCAGCGTTGAAGATCCAGACTCCTACGAGCAGTACTTC.

This clone was recorded a few times. The rearrangement uses TRBV18 and TRBJ2-1; 10 nucleotides line up with TRBD2. The CDR3 loop spans 16 amino acids. Trimming cost V 3 bases and J 8 bases; bases outside gene matches: 10. In germline, CDR1 is KGHSH, CDR2 LQKENI. The CDR3 region has the DNA TGTGCCAGCTCACCCCGGCCCAGCGGGAGGGCCGATGAGCAGTTCTTC. Amino acid sequence: CASSPRPSGRADEQFF.

CDR3 loop: CSVDPGTDAYEQYF. CDR3 in DNA: TGCAGCGTTGATCCAGGGACTGATGCCTACGAGCAGTACTTC. The chain uses TRBV29-1 and TRBJ2-7; D might be TRBD2 (6 bases). Germline CDR1 SQVTM, CDR2 ANQGSEA. The CDR3 runs 14 residues. V was pared by 3 bases and J by 2 bases, with 14 bases between.

The chain carries TRBV27 and TRBJ1-5; TRBD1 aligns across 7 bases. V shed 3 bases, J shed 7 bases, and the junction held 3 bases outside the gene matches. This CDR3 comprises 13 residues. Germline-derived CDR1 and CDR2 are MNHEY and SMNVEV (reference sequence). The CDR3 loop is CASSFRGGQPQHF. The CDR3 nucleotides are TGTGCCAGCAGTTTCAGGGGGGGGCAGCCCCAGCATTTT.

This clone was found a few times. This chain uses TRBV29-1 with TRBJ2-7; the D gene is possibly TRBD2 (6 bases). Trimming left V 1 base short and J 0 bases short, with 13 bases between. Germline-derived CDR1 and CDR2 are SQVTM and ANQGSEA. CDR3 length: 15 residues. In DNA form, the CDR3 reads TGCAGCGTTGAAGGAGGTCGGGGGACCTCCTACGAGCAGTACTTC. The encoded protein is CSVEGGRGTSYEQYF.

The V gene is TRBV29-1, the J gene TRBJ2-3, with D maybe TRBD1 (5 bases). The CDR3 consists of 16 residues. The germline CDR1 and CDR2 sequences are SQVTM and ANQGSEA. Trimming took 0 bases from V and 3 from J, leaving 16 bases between them. CDR3: CSVEDIGQGPTDTQYF. The CDR3 DNA follows: TGCAGCGTTGAAGACATTGGGCAGGGTCCGACAGATACGCAGTATTTT.

This chain uses TRBV7-9 with TRBJ2-1; 7 nucleotides align to TRBD1. CDR1 and CDR2 (germline): SEHNR, FQNEAQ (reference sequence). The V and J ends lost 1 base and 8 bases, in that order; junction bases with no gene match: 5. The CDR3 has 14 residues. CDR3 amino acids: CASSLERGRDEQFF. The DNA of the CDR3 is TGTGCCAGCAGCTTAGAGAGGGGGCGTGATGAGCAGTTCTTC.

CDR3 nucleotides: TGCAGCCCCCCAGGGCTGAGGGACACAGATACGCAGTATTTT. Translated: CSPPGLRDTDTQYF. The V call is TRBV29-1, the J call TRBJ2-3; D is tentatively TRBD1 or TRBD2 (5 bases each). CDR1 is SQVTM, CDR2 ANQGSEA, per germline. There are 14 residues in the CDR3. The V and J ends lost 8 bases and 2 bases respectively, with 17 bases between them.

This chain links TRBV28 with TRBJ2-3; possibly TRBD1 for D (5 bases). CDR3 size: 13 residues. Germline V gene sequence: CDR1 MDHEN, CDR2 SYDVKM. V dropped 3 bases and J dropped 10 bases, with 14 bases sitting between them. CDR3 nucleotide sequence: TGTGCCAGCAGTTTTAGGGGCAATACGCCGCAGTATTTT. It codes for CASSFRGNTPQYF.